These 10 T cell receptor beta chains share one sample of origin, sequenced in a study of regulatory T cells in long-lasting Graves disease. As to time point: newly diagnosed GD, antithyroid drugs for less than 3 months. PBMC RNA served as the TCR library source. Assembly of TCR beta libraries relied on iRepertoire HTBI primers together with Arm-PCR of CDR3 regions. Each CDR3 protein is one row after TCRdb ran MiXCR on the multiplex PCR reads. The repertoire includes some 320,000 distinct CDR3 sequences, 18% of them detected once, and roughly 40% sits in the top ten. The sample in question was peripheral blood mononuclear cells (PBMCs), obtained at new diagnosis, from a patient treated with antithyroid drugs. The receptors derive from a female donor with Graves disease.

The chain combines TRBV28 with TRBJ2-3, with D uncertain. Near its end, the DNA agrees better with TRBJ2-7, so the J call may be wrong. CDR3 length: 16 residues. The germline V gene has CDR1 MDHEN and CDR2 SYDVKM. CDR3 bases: TGTGCCAGCAGTTTAGAATCGGGCATCAGCTCCTACGAGCAGTACTTC. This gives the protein CASSLESGISSYEQYF.

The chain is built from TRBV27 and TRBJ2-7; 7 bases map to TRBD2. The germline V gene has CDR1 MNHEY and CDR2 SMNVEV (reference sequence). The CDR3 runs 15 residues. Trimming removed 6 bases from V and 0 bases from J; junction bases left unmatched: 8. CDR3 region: CASSRAGGSSYEQYF. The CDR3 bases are TGTGCCAGCAGCCGAGCGGGCGGGAGCTCCTACGAGCAGTACTTC.

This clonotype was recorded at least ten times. This CDR3 is CASRRTSPQLTQYF. DNA of the CDR3: TGTGCCAGCAGAAGGACTAGCCCGCAGTTGACGCAGTATTTT. V usage is TRBV27 and J usage is TRBJ2-3; 8 nucleotides align to TRBD2. Germline values: CDR1 MNHEY, CDR2 SMNVEV (reference sequence). J was trimmed by 9 bases and V by 6 bases; bases with no gene match: 11. The CDR3 runs to 14 residues.

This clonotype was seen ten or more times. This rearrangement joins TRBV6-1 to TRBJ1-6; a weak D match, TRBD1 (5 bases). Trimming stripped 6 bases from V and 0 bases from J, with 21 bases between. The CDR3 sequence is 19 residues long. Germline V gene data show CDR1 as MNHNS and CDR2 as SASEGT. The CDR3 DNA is TGTGCCAGCAGCTTCATGCCGGGACCCCGGAGCTCCTATAATTCACCCCTCCACTTT. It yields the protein CASSFMPGPRSSYNSPLHF.

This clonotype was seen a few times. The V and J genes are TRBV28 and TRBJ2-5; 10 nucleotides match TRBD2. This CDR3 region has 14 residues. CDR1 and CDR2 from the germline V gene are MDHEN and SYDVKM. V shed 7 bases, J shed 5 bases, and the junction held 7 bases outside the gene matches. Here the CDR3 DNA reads TGTGCCAGCAACGAAGCGGGAGGGCGGGAGACCCAGTACTTC. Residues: CASNEAGGRETQYF.

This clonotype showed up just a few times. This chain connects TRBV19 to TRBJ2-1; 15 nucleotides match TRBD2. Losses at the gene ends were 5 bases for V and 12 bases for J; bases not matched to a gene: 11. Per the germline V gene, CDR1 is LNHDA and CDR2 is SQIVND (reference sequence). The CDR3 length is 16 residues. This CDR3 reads CASSVYGTSGRRGQFF. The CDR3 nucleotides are TGTGCCAGTAGTGTATACGGGACTAGCGGGAGGAGGGGGCAGTTCTTC.

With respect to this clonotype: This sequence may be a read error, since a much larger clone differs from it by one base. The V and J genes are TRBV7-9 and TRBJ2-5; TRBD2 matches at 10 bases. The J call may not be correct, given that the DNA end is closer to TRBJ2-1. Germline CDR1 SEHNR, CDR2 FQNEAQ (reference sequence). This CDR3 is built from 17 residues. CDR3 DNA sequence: TGTGCCAGCAGCTTATTTAGCCTAGCGGGGGTTTACAATGTGCAGTTCTTC. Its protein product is CASSLFSLAGVYNVQFF.

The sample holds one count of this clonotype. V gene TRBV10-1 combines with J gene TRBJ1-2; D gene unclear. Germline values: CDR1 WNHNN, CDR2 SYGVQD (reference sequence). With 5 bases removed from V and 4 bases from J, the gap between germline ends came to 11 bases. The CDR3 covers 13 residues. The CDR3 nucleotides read TGCGCCAGCAGTCCCGACCGACCCTATGGCTACACCTTC. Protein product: CASSPDRPYGYTF.

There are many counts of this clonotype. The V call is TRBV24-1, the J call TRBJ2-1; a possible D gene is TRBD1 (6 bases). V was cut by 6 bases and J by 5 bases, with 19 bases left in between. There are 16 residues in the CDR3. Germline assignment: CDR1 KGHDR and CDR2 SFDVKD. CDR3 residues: CATSRFGGQQNNEQFF. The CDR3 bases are TGTGCCACCAGTCGATTTGGGGGCCAGCAAAACAATGAGCAGTTCTTC.

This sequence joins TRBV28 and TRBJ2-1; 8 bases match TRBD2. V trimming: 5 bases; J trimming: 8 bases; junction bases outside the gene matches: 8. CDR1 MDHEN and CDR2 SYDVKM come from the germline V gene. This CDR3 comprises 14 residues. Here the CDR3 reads CASSKAGVKDEQFF. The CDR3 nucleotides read TGTGCCAGCAGTAAAGCGGGGGTTAAGGATGAGCAGTTCTTC. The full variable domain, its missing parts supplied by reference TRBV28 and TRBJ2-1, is DVKVTQSSRYLVKRTGEKVFLECVQDMDHENMFWYRQDPGLGLRLIYFSYDVKMKEKGDIPEGYSVSREKKERFSLILESASTNQTSMYLCASSKAGVKDEQFFGPGTRLTVL.